The 8 T cell receptor beta chains in this list originate from one sample, sequenced in a study of response to subunit inactivated influenza vaccine. TCRdb reprocessed the RT-PCR reads with MiXCR, giving one entry per CDR3 protein. Among 650,000 to 800,000 distinct CDR3 sequences, around 14% were seen once, and the ten largest hold approximately 6.5%. The sequencing used PBMCs from blood, collected roughly 15 days before vaccination. The receptors derive from a man aged 45-65 years who received an inactivated influenza vaccine.

This clonotype was counted at least ten times. The CDR3 loop is CSASDFGPSGIYNEQFF. CDR3 nucleotide sequence: TGCAGTGCTAGTGATTTTGGCCCTAGCGGGATCTACAATGAGCAGTTCTTC. The rearrangement links TRBV20-1 to TRBJ2-1; 9 bases match TRBD2. Germline CDR1 DFQATT, CDR2 SNEGSKA (reference sequence). The CDR3 is made up of 17 amino acids. Trimming cost V 3 bases and J 3 bases; bases outside gene matches: 12.

This clonotype has at least ten counts. The chain has TRBV12-3 or TRBV12-4 and TRBJ1-1; no reliable D call. This CDR3 is 15 amino acids long. Trimming stripped 6 bases from V and 1 base from J, with 15 bases between. CDR3: CASSLRHGPNTEAFF. CDR3 coding DNA: TGTGCCAGCAGCCTTCGACACGGACCGAACACTGAAGCTTTCTTT.

The V gene is TRBV5-1, the J gene TRBJ2-7; TRBD1 aligns across 10 bases. V was clipped by 3 bases and J by 6 bases; unmatched bases: 15. CDR1 SGHRS and CDR2 YFSETQ come from the germline V gene. CDR3 size: 17 residues. In DNA, the CDR3 is TGCGCCAGCAGCTCCCAGATTGCCGGGACAGGGGCGCGCGAGCAGTACTTC. Its translation is CASSSQIAGTGAREQYF.

At least ten counts were recorded for this clonotype. The chain employs TRBV11-2 and TRBJ2-7; 11 positions match TRBD1. From germline, CDR1 is SGHAT and CDR2 FQNNGV. The length of the CDR3 is 15 residues. The V and J ends lost 3 bases and 3 bases, in that order; junction bases with no gene match: 4. Here the CDR3 reads CASSFWGQGDYEQYF. The DNA of the CDR3 is TGTGCCAGCAGCTTTTGGGGACAGGGGGACTACGAGCAGTACTTC.

This clonotype was found a few times. The rearrangement joins TRBV21-1 to TRBJ2-2; the table's D call, TRBD2, was not checked against the DNA. TRBV21-1 is given as a pseudogene. This CDR3 region has 16 residues. The CDR3 spells CASSKVGGWNTGELFF. For the CDR3, the DNA is TGTGCCAGCAGCAAAGTGGGAGGGTGGAACACCGGGGAGCTGTTTTTT.

This clonotype was seen repeatedly, ten times or more. This chain connects TRBV29-1 to TRBJ2-1; D gene ambiguous. The ends were cut back, 2 bases at V and 3 bases at J, with 5 bases in the middle. The V gene's germline CDR1 is SQVTM and CDR2 ANQGSEA. CDR3 size: 12 residues. CDR3 in amino acids: CSVERSYNEQFF. The CDR3 nucleotides are TGCAGCGTTGAACGGAGCTACAATGAGCAGTTCTTC.

This clonotype showed up just a few times. The chain carries TRBV15 and TRBJ2-7, with TRBD2 as a possible D gene (5 bases). Germline V gene data show CDR1 as LNHNV and CDR2 as YYDKDF (reference sequence). V was clipped by 0 bases and J by 5 bases, with 14 bases between them. The CDR3 is 15 residues long. In DNA form, the CDR3 reads TGTGCCACCAGCAGAGATCGGACTGGGGTGGACGAGCAGTACTTC. Translating gives CATSRDRTGVDEQYF.

The chain employs TRBV5-5 and TRBJ2-5; D might be TRBD2 (6 bases). Germline V lookup: CDR1 SGHKS, CDR2 YYEKEE (reference sequence). The V end was cut by 3 bases, the J end by 4 bases, with 10 bases between. CDR3 length: 13 amino acids. The CDR3 region has the DNA TGTGCCAGCAGCTGGGCGGGGAGAGAGACCCAGTACTTC. This encodes CASSWAGRETQYF.